What follows are 17 T cell receptor beta chains derived from one specimen sequenced in a study of response to subunit inactivated influenza vaccine. Using its own MiXCR run on the RT-PCR reads, TCRdb lists one record per CDR3 protein. The sample lists around 710,000 distinct CDR3 sequences, about 15% occurring once. The sequenced sample was PBMCs from blood, obtained 14 to 15 days before vaccination. The receptor source for this set is a man between 50 and 59 years old who received an inactivated influenza vaccine.

This clonotype was recorded many times. J is TRBJ1-1 and V is TRBV20-1, with TRBD1 matching 8 bases. CDR1 and CDR2 from the germline V gene are DFQATT and SNEGSKA (reference sequence). The CDR3 covers 14 residues. V trimming: 0 bases; J trimming: 7 bases; junction bases outside the gene matches: 7. Written as DNA, the CDR3 is TGCAGTGCTAGAGATCTAGGGACAGGCGGTGAAGCTTTCTTT. Translating it yields CSARDLGTGGEAFF.

This chain joins TRBV5-4 and TRBJ1-2; possibly TRBD1 for D (5 bases). The CDR3 extends over 14 amino acids. Trimming took off 6 bases at V and 0 bases at J, with 12 bases between the two ends. Germline CDR1 and CDR2: SGHNT and YYREEE (reference sequence). The CDR3 loop reads CASTEGPANYGYTF. In DNA form, the CDR3 reads TGTGCCAGCACCGAGGGACCTGCTAACTATGGCTACACCTTC. Full variable domain (rest looked up from reference TRBV5-4 and TRBJ1-2): ETGVTQSPTHLIKTRGQQVTLRCSSQSGHNTVSWYQQALGQGPQFIFQYYREEENGRGNFPPRFSGLQFPNYSSELNVNALELDDSALYLCASTEGPANYGYTFGSGTRLTVV.

Many counts were recorded for this clonotype. The CDR3 loop reads CASSQRRGSYNEQFF. CDR3 nucleotides: TGTGCCAGCAGCCAGCGCAGGGGCTCCTACAATGAGCAGTTCTTC. The chain carries TRBV3-1 and TRBJ2-1; TRBD1 is a possible D gene (6 bases). The length of the CDR3 is 15 residues. The germline V and J ends were trimmed by 3 bases and 0 bases, with 9 bases remaining between them. Germline CDR1 and CDR2: LGHDT and YNNKEL (reference sequence).

V gene TRBV20-1 combines with J gene TRBJ1-5, with 8 bases lining up with TRBD1. The CDR3 extends over 14 amino acids. CDR1 and CDR2 (germline): DFQATT, SNEGSKA (reference sequence). The ends lost 4 bases at V and 12 bases at J; junction bases unmatched: 14. This CDR3 is CSATPLDRVKLQHF. The CDR3 DNA is TGCAGTGCTACTCCTTTGGACAGGGTGAAACTCCAGCATTTT.

A few counts support this clonotype. This chain links TRBV12-3 or TRBV12-4 with TRBJ2-3; D unresolved. The germline V and J ends were trimmed by 7 bases and 0 bases, with 11 bases remaining between them. This CDR3 has 14 amino acids. The CDR3 loop is CASKSQPSTDTQYF. The CDR3 coding sequence is TGTGCCAGCAAAAGCCAGCCTAGCACAGATACGCAGTATTTT.

The chain is built from TRBV9 and TRBJ2-1, with D hard to call. The CDR3 has 13 amino acids. Per the germline V gene, CDR1 is SGDLS and CDR2 is YYNGEE. The V end lost 0 bases, the J end lost 9 bases, and 10 bases lay between the germline ends. The CDR3 sequence is CASSVGGRTEQFF. CDR3 sequence (DNA): TGTGCCAGCAGCGTAGGAGGACGGACTGAGCAGTTCTTC.

This clonotype came up a few times. The rearrangement links TRBV20-1 to TRBJ2-1, with 7 positions matching TRBD2. The length of the CDR3 is 15 residues. Losses at the gene ends were 0 bases for V and 6 bases for J; bases not matched to a gene: 8. Germline CDR1 and CDR2: DFQATT and SNEGSKA (reference sequence). The CDR3 sequence is CSARDIAGEVNEQFF. The DNA of the CDR3 is TGCAGTGCTAGAGATATCGCGGGAGAGGTCAATGAGCAGTTCTTC.

This clonotype was counted between two and nine times. The V and J genes are TRBV20-1 and TRBJ2-1; D unresolved. V was clipped by 1 base and J by 0 bases, with 13 bases between them. Germline CDR1 is DFQATT and CDR2 is SNEGSKA (reference sequence). The CDR3 is 16 residues long. The CDR3 region has the DNA TGCAGTGCTAGAGGTTCGGACGCGAGCTCCTACAATGAGCAGTTCTTC. This codes for CSARGSDASSYNEQFF.

This clonotype showed up just a few times. This chain links TRBV7-2 with TRBJ2-1; D ambiguous. V dropped 4 bases and J dropped 10 bases, with 11 bases sitting between them. The length of the CDR3 is 12 residues. Germline V gene sequence: CDR1 SGHTA, CDR2 FQGNSA. This CDR3 is CASSYRRIEQFF. As DNA, the CDR3 is TGTGCCAGCAGCTATAGGCGAATAGAGCAGTTCTTC.

This clonotype was observed many times. The chain links TRBV5-1 to TRBJ2-7; maybe TRBD2 (5 bases). The germline V gene has CDR1 SGHRS and CDR2 YFSETQ. The CDR3 is 15 amino acids. The V end lost 0 bases, the J end lost 0 bases, and 10 bases lay between the germline ends. The CDR3 DNA reads as TGCGCCAGCAGCTTGGTCCAAGGGAGCTCCTACGAGCAGTACTTC. This codes for CASSLVQGSSYEQYF.

This clonotype was counted between two and nine times. CDR3 bases: TGTGCCAGCAGCCAAGTCACTAGCGGGAGAATGCCAGATACGCAGTATTTT. Protein: CASSQVTSGRMPDTQYF. The chain carries TRBV4-2 and TRBJ2-3; 11 nucleotides agree with TRBD2. This CDR3 spans 17 amino acids. Germline CDR1 and CDR2: LGHNA and YNFKEQ. V lost 1 base to trimming and J lost 4 bases; unmatched junction nucleotides: 7.

Ten or more counts support this clonotype. This sequence joins TRBV12-3 or TRBV12-4 and TRBJ1-5; a weak D match, TRBD1 (6 bases). V dropped 5 bases and J dropped 3 bases, with 11 bases sitting between them. The CDR3 is 14 amino acids. The CDR3 here is CASSGGQNNQPQHF. The CDR3 bases are TGTGCCAGCAGTGGGGGCCAAAACAATCAGCCCCAGCATTTT.

The CDR3 loop reads CASSFSGLALETQYF. The CDR3 coding sequence is TGTGCCAGCAGCTTTTCGGGACTAGCGTTAGAGACCCAGTACTTC. The V call is TRBV7-9, the J call TRBJ2-5, with 10 bases lining up with TRBD2. Germline CDR1 SEHNR, CDR2 FQNEAQ (reference sequence). J gave up 4 bases and V 3 bases, and 5 bases lay outside the gene matches. The CDR3 consists of 15 residues.

The chain combines TRBV20-1 with TRBJ2-3; 10 bases map to TRBD2. Germline V gene sequence: CDR1 DFQATT, CDR2 SNEGSKA (reference sequence). With V trimmed by 5 bases and J by 1 base, 6 bases remained unmatched. The CDR3 extends over 15 amino acids. Here the CDR3 DNA reads TGCAGTGCTGCCCCCGGGACTAGCGGCACAGATACGCAGTATTTT. Translation gives CSAAPGTSGTDTQYF.

Worth noting for this clonotype: Compared with germline, one end of the junction differs, possibly owing to a read error. The chain links TRBV7-9 to TRBJ2-7; 7 bases match TRBD1. This CDR3 region has 14 residues. Germline CDR1 is SEHNR and CDR2 is FQNEAQ (reference sequence). CDR3 nucleotide sequence: TGTGCCAGCACCTCGGACAGGTTCTCCTACGAGCAGTACTTT. This translates into CASTSDRFSYEQYF.

V usage is TRBV29-1 and J usage is TRBJ2-1, with 8 bases lining up with TRBD1. The V gene end was trimmed by 7 bases and the J gene end by 0 bases; junction bases not matched to a gene: 14. Germline loops: CDR1 SQVTM, CDR2 ANQGSEA. The CDR3 covers 17 residues. CDR3 amino acids: CSARERTGPFSYNEQFF. The CDR3 DNA follows: TGCAGCGCCCGAGAAAGGACAGGGCCATTCTCCTACAATGAGCAGTTCTTC.

This clonotype was counted only a few times. The rearrangement joins TRBV28 to TRBJ2-4; possible D gene TRBD1, 5 bases. This CDR3 spans 14 amino acids. Germline CDR1 and CDR2: MDHEN and SYDVKM. V lost 1 base, J lost 9 bases, and 13 bases lay in between. CDR3 in amino acids: CASSLSAGQGIQYF. In nucleotides, the CDR3 is TGTGCCAGCAGTTTATCGGCAGGCCAGGGCATTCAGTACTTC.